This T cell receptor (beta chain) was captured in a study of shared clonotypes between healthy human individuals. Study-level background: Three CD4 naive, three CD4 memory, two CD8 naive and one CD8 memory plate were used per donor.

Study results and caveats: The diversity represented, both genetic and in exposure history, was limited by few donors. Generally, naive subsets (rather than memory subsets) showed larger estimated richness.

About this clone: Its antigen is not known.

Naive CD8 isolation took CD45RO-negative cells positively selected for CCR7 and excluded terminally differentiated effector memory CD45RA+ cells. Sequenced by immunoSEQ multiplex PCR; TCRdb stores in-frame clones only, minus some. The sample has under 2,000,000 clones, 85% to 95% seen once; the top ten hold 0.95% to 1.5%. The sample was naive CD8+ T cells sorted from blood. The clonotype comes from a man aged 18 to 30 in good health.

The CDR3 nucleotides are TGTGCCAGCAGTTACTCATCCCAAAGCTCCTACAATGAGCAGTTCTTC. Translation gives CASSYSSQSSYNEQFF. The chain is built from TRBV6-6 and TRBJ2-1; D gene ambiguous. This CDR3 is built from 16 residues. Trimming stripped 0 bases from V and 0 bases from J, with 9 bases between. The germline CDR1 and CDR2 sequences are MNHNY and SVGAGI (reference sequence).